What follows are 7 T cell receptor beta chains derived from one specimen sequenced in a study of PD-1 blockade in classical Hodgkin lymphoma (dated by TCRdb to about 2020). In light of the paper, this sample's time point label describes: cycle 4 day 1 (C4D1), after five to seven weeks of nivolumab. All trial patients had relapsed after autologous stem cell transplantation, with cohorts A, B and C differing in prior brentuximab vedotin exposure. A Miltenyi CD4+ T cell isolation kit was used for magnetic negative selection to purify CD4+ T cells from thawed PBMCs. Libraries were constructed by the immunoSEQ multiplex PCR assay. The source is immuneACCESS, and TCRdb retained only in-frame sequences with V and J called. Part of the clones is not carried over; for the studies checked, unresolved V genes explain less than half of this, and the remainder is unexplained. The sample data list roughly 30,000 clones, and around 80% of these were observed just once. Clones ranked in the top ten supply over 0.8% of the sample.

Sequencing was performed on CD4+ T cells from blood, taken before the fourth cycle of nivolumab. The source of these receptors is a human donor with classical Hodgkin lymphoma.

This clone appeared a single time. DNA for the CDR3: TGTGCCAGCAGCCACGACAGGGGTATCAGGCATGGCTACACCTTC. Its translation: CASSHDRGIRHGYTF. This sequence joins TRBV7-2 and TRBJ1-2; 8 bases fit TRBD1. CDR3 length equals 15 residues. CDR1 is SGHTA and CDR2 is FQGNSA in the germline V gene. The J segment lost 6 bases and the V segment lost 5 bases, leaving 11 bases of the junction unmatched.

The genes are TRBV7-2 and TRBJ1-2; D gene unclear. This CDR3 region has 13 residues. Germline values: CDR1 SGHTA, CDR2 FQGNSA. V lost 0 bases and J 4 bases, leaving 6 bases between the germline ends. CDR3 amino acids: CASSLAGTYGYTF. The CDR3 region has the DNA TGTGCCAGCAGCTTAGCGGGTACCTATGGCTACACCTTC.

In its sample, this clone was seen a few times. This chain connects TRBV5-1 to TRBJ1-6, with D unresolved. The germline gives CDR1 SGHRS, CDR2 YFSETQ. V gave up 0 bases and J gave up 5 bases, with 9 bases separating them. This CDR3 region has 15 residues. The CDR3, as DNA: TGCGCCAGCAGCTTGGCCGACCTTAATAATTCACCCCTCCACTTT. This gives the protein CASSLADLNNSPLHF.

The chain links TRBV5-8 to TRBJ1-2, with TRBD1 as a possible D gene (6 bases). V shed 5 bases and J shed 7 bases, with 12 bases lying between them. The CDR3 runs 12 residues. Looked up from germline, CDR1 is SGHTS and CDR2 is YDEGEE. The CDR3, as DNA: TGTGCCAGCAGACGGACAGTCGGTGGCTACACCTTC. Protein sequence: CASRRTVGGYTF.

V and J are TRBV27 and TRBJ2-3; maybe TRBD2 (6 bases). The CDR3 is made up of 16 amino acids. V lost 6 bases and J lost 4, with 20 bases in between. CDR1 MNHEY and CDR2 SMNVEV come from the germline V gene (reference sequence). The CDR3 reads CASRAQFTPGADTQYF. CDR3 nucleotides: TGTGCCAGCAGAGCCCAGTTTACCCCGGGAGCAGATACGCAGTATTTT.

The genes are TRBV9 and TRBJ2-2, with D tentatively TRBD2 (6 bases). Germline CDR1 SGDLS, CDR2 YYNGEE. V lost 0 bases to trimming and J lost 5 bases, with 11 bases between them. The CDR3 sequence is 15 residues long. The CDR3 DNA is TGTGCCAGCAGCGTAGGTGTACTAGCAACCGGGGAGCTGTTTTTT. This sequence encodes CASSVGVLATGELFF.

The chain employs TRBV11-3 and TRBJ2-2; D gene ambiguous. The CDR3 has 13 amino acids. Germline CDR1 and CDR2: SGHNT and YENEEA. Trimming pared 1 base from V and 3 bases from J, leaving 3 bases between. The CDR3 reads CASSLVDTGELFF. The CDR3 DNA reads TGTGCCAGCAGCTTAGTAGACACCGGGGAGCTGTTTTTT. Based on the CDR3 plus reference TRBV11-3 and TRBJ2-2, the full variable domain is EAGVVQSPRYKIIEKKQPVAFWCNPISGHNTLYWYLQNLGQGPELLIRYENEEAVDDSQLPKDRFSAERLKGVDSTLKIQPAELGDSAVYLCASSLVDTGELFFGEGSRLTVL.